The rows below give T cell receptor beta chains drawn from one sample of a study of glioma-infiltrating T cells. TCRdb reanalysed the multiplex PCR reads using MiXCR and keeps one entry per CDR3 protein. The profile shows a few hundred thousand distinct CDR3 sequences, 41% of them singletons. Sequencing used glioma tissue, nonneoplastic brain tissue, or PBMCs (not recorded which). Source of these receptors: a human donor with low-grade glioma or glioblastoma, undergoing nonglioma brain surgery, or in good health (not recorded which). The CDR3 runs from the conserved cysteine through the conserved F or W. D genes are given only for firm matches. Size is omitted from some rows. Given values are once, few, many or a class for expanded clones.

abundance	v_gene	j_gene	d_gene	CDR3nt	CDR3aa
.	TRBV27	TRBJ1-6	.	TGTGCCAGCAGTTTAAATTATAATTCACCCCTCCACTTT	CASSLNYNSPLHF
few	TRBV7-2	TRBJ2-7	TRBD1	TGTGCCAGCAGCCATGACAGGGGCCCCTACGAGCAGTACTTC	CASSHDRGPYEQYF
.	TRBV25-1	TRBJ1-6	.	TGTGCCAGCAGTGAAACGACGAGCTCCTATAATTCACCCATCCACTTT	CASSETTSSYNSPIHF
.	TRBV2	TRBJ2-3	.	TGTGCCAGCAGTGACCCGGGTGAGCCTCCTAGCACAGATACGCAGTATTTT	CASSDPGEPPSTDTQYF
.	TRBV19	TRBJ1-1	TRBD1	TGTGCCAGTCGTGGGACAGGAATTTTTATGGCTTTCTTT	CASRGTGIFMAFF
few	TRBV4-1	TRBJ2-1	TRBD2	TGCGCCAGCAGATTGACCCCGGGAGGCTCAAATGAGCAGTTCTTC	CASRLTPGGSNEQFF
.	TRBV7-9	TRBJ2-3	TRBD2	TGTGCCAGCACCCCACTAGCGGGAGAACCAGATACGCAGTATTTT	CASTPLAGEPDTQYF
few	TRBV28	TRBJ1-5	TRBD1	TGTGCCAGCAGTTTAGGGGGGCTACAGGGGCAGCCCCAGCATTTT	CASSLGGLQGQPQHF
.	TRBV19	TRBJ1-1	.	TGTGCCAGTAGTATGGTAGGAGTGAACACTGAAGCTTTCTTT	CASSMVGVNTEAFF
.	TRBV29-1	TRBJ2-1	.	TGCAGTGGGGGTGAGCAGTTCTTC	CSGGEQFF
few	TRBV3-1	TRBJ2-3	.	TGTGCCAGCAGCTTCGGTCGCGGGACTTGGACAGATACGCAGTATTTT	CASSFGRGTWTDTQYF
few	TRBV6-1	TRBJ1-1	.	TGTGCCAGCAGTCTCCGGGACATCGATCGGAACACTGAAGCTTTCTTT	CASSLRDIDRNTEAFF
.	TRBV6-1	TRBJ2-2	.	TGTGCCAGCAGTTTTTTAATTTGGACGGTATCGAACACCGGGGAGCTGTTTTTT	CASSFLIWTVSNTGELFF
few	TRBV7-2	TRBJ2-4	.	TGTGCCAGCAGCTTCATTACCCAGGACATTCAGTACTTC	CASSFITQDIQYF
few	TRBV11-2	TRBJ2-1	TRBD2	TGTGCCAGCAGCTTGCTAGCGGGCCACAATGAGCAGTTCTTC	CASSLLAGHNEQFF
.	TRBV28	TRBJ2-4	TRBD2	TGTGCCAGCAGTTCAGCGAGCGGGAGGGCCGACATTCAGTACTTC	CASSSASGRADIQYF
few	TRBV11-1	TRBJ2-2	.	TGTGCCAGCAGCTTATTGGCTAGCGCTAACACCGGGGAGCTGTTTTTT	CASSLLASANTGELFF
.	TRBV10-2	TRBJ2-3	.	TGCGCCCTTAGACCCCGCGGGGGCGGCACAGATACGCAGTATTTT	CALRPRGGGTDTQYF
.	TRBV24-1	TRBJ1-5	.	TGTGCCACCTCCGGGACAACGGATTGTCAGCCCCAGCATTTT	CATSGTTDCQPQHF
.	TRBV14	TRBJ1-1	TRBD1	TGTGCCAGCAGCATGTGGGCGGGACAGGGAAAGAACACTGAAGCTTTCTTT	CASSMWAGQGKNTEAFF
.	TRBV6-1	TRBJ2-3	.	TGTGCCAGCAGTTTTCATAGCGGAACTAGCACAGATACGCAGTATTTT	CASSFHSGTSTDTQYF
many	TRBV28	TRBJ2-5	.	TGTGCCAGCAGTTTACTCCCGGAGGGAGCCCAAGAGACCCAGTACTTC	CASSLLPEGAQETQYF
.	TRBV4-2	TRBJ2-7	TRBD2	TGTGCCAGCAGCCAGGAGACTAGCGGGAGGGTCTACGAGCAGTACTTC	CASSQETSGRVYEQYF
.	TRBV20-1	TRBJ1-2	.	TGCAGTGCCCCTCCCGGCGGGAATAGGAGCTATGGCTACACCTTC	CSAPPGGNRSYGYTF
many	TRBV4-3	TRBJ2-3	TRBD1	TGCGCCAGCAGCCCCACGTTTCAGGGGGCGGCAGATACGCAGTATTTT	CASSPTFQGAADTQYF
.	TRBV29-1	TRBJ2-7	TRBD1	TGCAGTGCCGCGACAGGGGTACCCTCCTACGAGCAGTACTTC	CSAATGVPSYEQYF